This T cell receptor beta chain was identified in a study of human CD8 memory T cell subsets. CDR3 length: 12 residues. CDR1 and CDR2 (germline): SGHTA, FQGTGA. Libraries for TCR beta were constructed using UMI-labeled 5' RACE. TCRdb re-called the 5' RACE reads; one entry per CDR3 protein, DNA not given. This sample contains roughly 5,600 distinct CDR3 sequences. The gene calls are TRBV7-3 and TRBJ2-2; with no DNA, the TCRdb D assignment of TRBD1 cannot be verified. The specimen sequenced was CD8+ effector memory T cells (TEM) sorted from PBMCs. As for subset: effector memory CD8 T cells, CCR7- CD45RO+ CD95+. This TCR derives from a human donor in good health. CDR3: CASSPGGGELFF.